A selection of T cell receptor beta chains follows, all from one sample in a study of CD8 T cells in Susac syndrome. TCRdb passed the immunoSEQ multiplex PCR reads through MiXCR, listing each CDR3 protein once. The table shows hundreds of thousands of distinct CDR3 sequences, with roughly 95% occurring only once. Material for sequencing was CD4+ T cells from PBMCs. The receptors shown here come from a human donor with Susac syndrome. Both conserved end residues are part of each CDR3. The order of the fields is J gene, D gene, clone size, V gene, CDR3 DNA, CDR3 protein. D genes are given only for firm matches. A clone size is listed for some rows: how often the clone was seen (once, few, many), or a class if it is expanded.

j_call: TRBJ2-5
d_call: NA
clone_size: once
v_call: TRBV14
cdr3_nt: TGTGCCAGCAGCCAAGGGGTTTCGGGGACGGAGACCCAGTACTTC
cdr3_aa: CASSQGVSGTETQYF

j_call: TRBJ1-5
d_call: NA
clone_size: NA
v_call: TRBV12-5
cdr3_nt: TGTGCTAGTGGTTTGGCCTCACTTGATAGGGCCCTCAATCAGCCCCAGCATTTT
cdr3_aa: CASGLASLDRALNQPQHF

j_call: TRBJ2-7
d_call: TRBD2
clone_size: once
v_call: TRBV29-1
cdr3_nt: TGCAGCGTTGTTGGGACTAGCGGGAGCTCGGCCTCCTACGAGCAGTACTTC
cdr3_aa: CSVVGTSGSSASYEQYF

j_call: TRBJ2-2
d_call: NA
clone_size: NA
v_call: TRBV5-1
cdr3_nt: TGCGCCAGCGGATCGGGAACCGGGGAGCTGTTTTTT
cdr3_aa: CASGSGTGELFF

j_call: TRBJ1-1
d_call: NA
clone_size: NA
v_call: TRBV15
cdr3_nt: TGTGCCACCAGCAGAGGTACAGTAAACACTGAAGCTTTCTTT
cdr3_aa: CATSRGTVNTEAFF

j_call: TRBJ2-5
d_call: NA
clone_size: NA
v_call: TRBV9
cdr3_nt: TGTGCCAGCAGCGTAAGTCAGGGCGGGGAGACCCAGTACTTC
cdr3_aa: CASSVSQGGETQYF

j_call: TRBJ1-3
d_call: NA
clone_size: NA
v_call: TRBV3-1
cdr3_nt: TGTGCCAGCAGCCCGAGGGATTCTGGAAACACCATATATTTT
cdr3_aa: CASSPRDSGNTIYF

j_call: TRBJ1-2
d_call: NA
clone_size: NA
v_call: TRBV30
cdr3_nt: TGTGCCTGGAGTGGGGGGAACTATGGCTACACCTTC
cdr3_aa: CAWSGGNYGYTF

j_call: TRBJ2-5
d_call: NA
clone_size: NA
v_call: TRBV6-5
cdr3_nt: TGTGCCAGCAGACGAGACAGTATTCAGACCCAGTACTTC
cdr3_aa: CASRRDSIQTQYF

j_call: TRBJ2-6
d_call: TRBD1
clone_size: once
v_call: TRBV11-2
cdr3_nt: TGTGCCAGCAGCCCCCTGACAGGGTATGGGGCCAACGTCCTGACTTTC
cdr3_aa: CASSPLTGYGANVLTF

j_call: TRBJ2-6
d_call: TRBD1
clone_size: NA
v_call: TRBV4-1
cdr3_nt: TGCGCCAGCAGCCAAGATTCTACCGGGACAGGGGGCTCTGGGGCCAACGTCCTGACTTTC
cdr3_aa: CASSQDSTGTGGSGANVLTF

j_call: TRBJ2-7
d_call: NA
clone_size: NA
v_call: TRBV7-2
cdr3_nt: TGTGCCAGCTCCTTAAGGTCGGGAGATCACGAGCAGTACTTC
cdr3_aa: CASSLRSGDHEQYF

j_call: TRBJ2-3
d_call: NA
clone_size: once
v_call: TRBV2
cdr3_nt: TGTGCCAGCAGTGGGATCGAGGGAAGCACAGATACGCAGTATTTT
cdr3_aa: CASSGIEGSTDTQYF

j_call: TRBJ1-5
d_call: NA
clone_size: NA
v_call: TRBV7-2
cdr3_nt: TGTGCCAGCAGCGGAACACCAAGCCCCCGTCAGCCCCAGCATTTT
cdr3_aa: CASSGTPSPRQPQHF

j_call: TRBJ1-2
d_call: NA
clone_size: NA
v_call: TRBV15
cdr3_nt: TGTGCCACCAGCAGAGATTTGACAGGCCGCTATGGCTACACCTTC
cdr3_aa: CATSRDLTGRYGYTF

j_call: TRBJ2-1
d_call: TRBD1
clone_size: NA
v_call: TRBV11-2
cdr3_nt: TGTGCCAGCAGCGCGGGACAGGGAACCTACAATGAGCAGTTCTTC
cdr3_aa: CASSAGQGTYNEQFF

j_call: TRBJ2-2
d_call: TRBD1
clone_size: NA
v_call: TRBV5-1
cdr3_nt: TGCGCCAGCAGCGGCGGGACAGGGGTCCCCGGGGAGCTGTTTTTT
cdr3_aa: CASSGGTGVPGELFF

j_call: TRBJ2-5
d_call: NA
clone_size: NA
v_call: TRBV29-1
cdr3_nt: TGCAGCGTTGTACATCAAGAGACCCAGTACTTC
cdr3_aa: CSVVHQETQYF

j_call: TRBJ2-2
d_call: NA
clone_size: NA
v_call: TRBV14
cdr3_nt: TGTGCCAGCAGCTCGGACCCCACCGGGGAGCTGTTTTTT
cdr3_aa: CASSSDPTGELFF

j_call: TRBJ2-7
d_call: NA
clone_size: NA
v_call: TRBV28
cdr3_nt: TGTGCCAGCAACCAGCGGAACTCCTACGAGCAGTACTTC
cdr3_aa: CASNQRNSYEQYF

j_call: TRBJ2-5
d_call: NA
clone_size: once
v_call: TRBV20-1
cdr3_nt: TGCAGTGCTAGCGGGGTAGAGACCCAGTACTTC
cdr3_aa: CSASGVETQYF

j_call: TRBJ2-1
d_call: TRBD1
clone_size: NA
v_call: TRBV19
cdr3_nt: TGTGCCAGTAGCCTGGGGAGACAGGGGAATGAGCAGTTCTTC
cdr3_aa: CASSLGRQGNEQFF

j_call: TRBJ2-5
d_call: TRBD1
clone_size: NA
v_call: TRBV11-3
cdr3_nt: TGTGCCAGCAGCTTGGGGCAGGGGGCGGGTTGGCAAGAGACCCAGTACTTC
cdr3_aa: CASSLGQGAGWQETQYF

j_call: TRBJ2-5
d_call: NA
clone_size: NA
v_call: TRBV29-1
cdr3_nt: TGCAGCGTTGTCCACGTTGTTCAAGAGACCCAGTACTTC
cdr3_aa: CSVVHVVQETQYF

j_call: TRBJ2-1
d_call: TRBD2
clone_size: NA
v_call: TRBV12-3/TRBV12-4
cdr3_nt: TGTGCCAGCAGTTTGCGGGGGAGGTTCCATCAGTTCTTC
cdr3_aa: CASSLRGRFHQFF

j_call: TRBJ2-1
d_call: NA
clone_size: NA
v_call: TRBV30
cdr3_nt: TGTGCCTGGAGTCCCGTACAGAATCCTGCGCAGTTCTTC
cdr3_aa: CAWSPVQNPAQFF

j_call: TRBJ2-5
d_call: TRBD1
clone_size: NA
v_call: TRBV20-1
cdr3_nt: TGCAGTGCTCTGGACAGGGCAGGGGAGACCCAGTACTTC
cdr3_aa: CSALDRAGETQYF

j_call: TRBJ2-7
d_call: NA
clone_size: NA
v_call: TRBV12-3/TRBV12-4
cdr3_nt: TGTGCCAGCAGTGGGAAGGGGAGCTTGCGTCGCGAGCAGTACTTC
cdr3_aa: CASSGKGSLRREQYF

j_call: TRBJ2-1
d_call: NA
clone_size: NA
v_call: TRBV28
cdr3_nt: TGTGCCAGCAGCCAAGGGGGATGGGACAATGAGCAGTTCTTC
cdr3_aa: CASSQGGWDNEQFF

j_call: TRBJ1-2
d_call: NA
clone_size: NA
v_call: TRBV12-3/TRBV12-4
cdr3_nt: TGTGCCAGCCGGGGCGGATATGGCTACACCTTC
cdr3_aa: CASRGGYGYTF

j_call: TRBJ2-7
d_call: NA
clone_size: NA
v_call: TRBV20-1
cdr3_nt: TGCAGTGCTCAACTCCCAAGAGGACGCATCGACGAGCAGTACTTC
cdr3_aa: CSAQLPRGRIDEQYF

j_call: TRBJ2-2
d_call: NA
clone_size: NA
v_call: TRBV3-1
cdr3_nt: TGTGCCAGCAGCCCCCCAACCGCGAACACCGGGGAGCTGTTTTTT
cdr3_aa: CASSPPTANTGELFF

j_call: TRBJ2-7
d_call: NA
clone_size: NA
v_call: TRBV30
cdr3_nt: TGTGCCTGGAGTGTGTATGGGACCTACGAGCAGTACTTC
cdr3_aa: CAWSVYGTYEQYF

j_call: TRBJ2-5
d_call: NA
clone_size: NA
v_call: TRBV20-1
cdr3_nt: TGCAGCTACACCGGGACGGAAGAGACCCAGTACTTC
cdr3_aa: CSYTGTEETQYF

j_call: TRBJ1-1
d_call: NA
clone_size: NA
v_call: TRBV5-1
cdr3_nt: TGCGCCAGCAGCTTGGCCGGGCAGGGATCCCCTATGAACACTGAAGCTTTCTTT
cdr3_aa: CASSLAGQGSPMNTEAFF